Shown below are 24 T cell receptor beta chains from a single sample sequenced in a study of blood T cell repertoires in COVID-19. Profiled with immunoSEQ multiplex PCR; TCRdb holds only in-frame clones, not every one. The table records roughly 200,000 clones, 80% to 90% of them present only once. The sample taken for sequencing was peripheral blood. The receptors were gathered from a man in his 60s with acute or convalescent COVID-19.

This clone is deemed medium-sized (0.01 to 0.1%). The rearrangement joins TRBV30 to TRBJ2-2; a weak D match, TRBD2 (6 bases). This CDR3 is built from 14 residues. Germline values: CDR1 GTSNPN, CDR2 SVGIG (reference sequence). Trimming left V 4 bases short and J 3 bases short, with 12 bases between. CDR3 sequence: CAWIDGSHTGELFF. CDR3 in DNA: TGTGCCTGGATCGACGGGAGCCACACCGGGGAGCTGTTTTTT.

This chain uses TRBV7-3 with TRBJ2-3; D perhaps matches TRBD2 (5 bases). The V end was cut by 5 bases, the J end by 3 bases, with 12 bases between. The CDR3 is 14 residues long. CDR1 SGHTA and CDR2 FQGTGA come from the germline V gene. CDR3 sequence reads: CASSQRAGTDTQYF. Written as DNA, the CDR3 is TGTGCCAGCAGCCAGAGGGCCGGGACAGATACGCAGTATTTT.

The rearrangement links TRBV2 to TRBJ2-1; 8 bases match TRBD1. Germline CDR1 SNHLY, CDR2 FYNNEI. Germline trimming cut 3 bases from V and 0 bases from J; bases unmatched to any gene: 7. The CDR3 has 17 amino acids. CDR3 DNA sequence: TGTGCCAGCAGTGATCTTAGGGACAGGAGCTCCTACAATGAGCAGTTCTTC. It yields the protein CASSDLRDRSSYNEQFF. Filled out from reference TRBV2 and TRBJ2-1, the complete variable domain reads EPEVTQTPSHQVTQMGQEVILRCVPISNHLYFYWYRQILGQKVEFLVSFYNNEISEKSEIFDDQFSVERPDGSNFTLKIRSTKLEDSAMYFCASSDLRDRSSYNEQFFGPGTRLTVL.

The V call is TRBV7-3, the J call TRBJ1-6, with TRBD1 matching over 9 bases. J lost 9 bases, V lost 0 bases, and 3 bases had no gene match. The V gene's germline CDR1 is SGHTA and CDR2 FQGTGA. This CDR3 is built from 15 residues. CDR3 nucleotide sequence: TGTGCCAGCAGCTTAACGGGACAGGGCGGTTCACCCCTCCACTTT. Translated: CASSLTGQGGSPLHF.

This clone has only a few counts. The V and J genes are TRBV7-8 and TRBJ2-2; D is uncertain. The germline V and J ends were trimmed by 2 bases and 9 bases, with 4 bases remaining between them. Germline CDR1 is SGHVS and CDR2 is FQNEAQ. This CDR3 comprises 11 residues. The CDR3 loop is CASSLTRELFF. CDR3 coding DNA: TGTGCCAGCAGCTTAACTAGGGAGCTGTTTTTT.

CDR3 loop: CASSSDRFGELFF. The DNA for the CDR3 is TGTGCCAGCAGTTCGGACAGGTTCGGGGAGCTGTTTTTT. V gene TRBV27 combines with J gene TRBJ2-2; 7 bases agree with TRBD1. The germline V gene has CDR1 MNHEY and CDR2 SMNVEV (reference sequence). V was pared by 4 bases and J by 7 bases, with 3 bases of the junction left unmatched. This CDR3 has 13 residues.

The V call is TRBV18, the J call TRBJ2-1; 8 bases are a match to TRBD2. CDR3 size: 16 residues. Germline CDR1 KGHSH, CDR2 LQKENI. Trimming removed 0 bases from V and 10 bases from J; junction bases left unmatched: 11. CDR3 sequence: CASSPPLIAGLGEQFF. The CDR3 coding sequence is TGTGCCAGCTCACCACCGTTGATAGCGGGGTTGGGAGAGCAGTTCTTC. The whole variable domain, remainder taken from reference TRBV18 and TRBJ2-1, is NAGVMQNPRHLVRRRGQEARLRCSPMKGHSHVYWYRQLPEEGLKFMVYLQKENIIDESGMPKERFSAEFPKEGPSILRIQQVVRGDSAAYFCASSPPLIAGLGEQFFGPGTRLTVL.

This clone was detected once. The chain uses TRBV9 and TRBJ2-2; D not resolved. The CDR3 sequence is 15 residues long. Deletions cut 0 bases from V and 4 bases from J, with 10 bases between. The germline V gene has CDR1 SGDLS and CDR2 YYNGEE. The CDR3 DNA is TGTGCCAGCAGCGTAGCTCTAGTGGGCACCGGGGAGCTGTTTTTT. Protein sequence: CASSVALVGTGELFF.

The chain joins TRBV19 to TRBJ1-2; D is perhaps TRBD1 (6 bases). Germline CDR1 LNHDA, CDR2 SQIVND (reference sequence). Trimming left V 7 bases short and J 4 bases short, with 25 bases between. The CDR3 extends over 17 amino acids. In DNA, the CDR3 is TGTGCCAGTAACAGGATTGCAGGACAGCCTACCACCTATGGCTACACCTTC. It yields the protein CASNRIAGQPTTYGYTF.

The chain is built from TRBV6-5 and TRBJ1-1, with 9 bases that match TRBD1. V dropped 2 bases and J dropped 2; count of bases not matched to a gene: 3. The CDR3 runs 15 residues. Per germline, CDR1 MNHEY and CDR2 SVGAGI. The CDR3 DNA reads as TGTGCCAGCAGTTACGGGGGACAGGGAAACACTGAAGCTTTCTTT. It encodes CASSYGGQGNTEAFF.

The chain uses TRBV27 and TRBJ2-7, with a possible D match to TRBD2 (6 bases). Trimming cost V 4 bases and J 11 bases, with 18 bases left between them. This CDR3 spans 13 amino acids. CDR1 and CDR2 from the germline V gene are MNHEY and SMNVEV (reference sequence). CDR3 sequence: CASSSPGALREYF. The CDR3, as DNA: TGTGCCAGCAGTTCCCCGGGAGCCCTTCGTGAGTACTTC.

V and J are TRBV5-1 and TRBJ2-3, with D perhaps TRBD2 (6 bases). The CDR3 runs 14 residues. V lost 4 bases to trimming and J lost 4 bases, with 13 bases between them. CDR1 SGHRS and CDR2 YFSETQ come from the germline V gene. The CDR3 is CASSPLGSADTQYF. The CDR3 DNA reads TGCGCCAGCAGCCCGCTCGGGAGCGCAGATACGCAGTATTTT.

V and J are TRBV2 and TRBJ2-2; 12 positions match TRBD2. The CDR3 is 15 residues long. The junction had 3 bases not matched to a gene; V was cut back by 4 bases and J by 6 bases. Germline CDR1 and CDR2: SNHLY and FYNNEI. CDR3 sequence reads: CASSALAGGPGELFF. Written as DNA, the CDR3 is TGTGCCAGCAGTGCACTAGCGGGAGGCCCCGGGGAGCTGTTTTTT.

CDR3 nucleotide sequence: TGTGCCAGCAGTTACTCGAGGAACTATAATTCACCCCTCCACTTT. This encodes CASSYSRNYNSPLHF. The chain links TRBV6-6 to TRBJ1-6; D not resolved. Trimming pared 0 bases from V and 3 bases from J, leaving 6 bases between. Germline V gene sequence: CDR1 MNHNY, CDR2 SVGAGI (reference sequence). CDR3 size: 15 residues.

This chain joins TRBV5-6 and TRBJ1-5; 7 nucleotides line up with TRBD1. The CDR3 loop spans 16 amino acids. The J segment lost 8 bases and the V segment lost 0 bases, leaving 11 bases of the junction unmatched. Germline assignment: CDR1 SGHDT and CDR2 YYEEEE. CDR3 amino acids: CASSLAQGPSNKPQHF. CDR3 coding DNA: TGTGCCAGCAGCTTGGCACAGGGGCCTTCTAATAAGCCCCAGCATTTT.

This CDR3 is CASAGGNSYEQYF. The CDR3 DNA follows: TGTGCCAGCGCTGGAGGGAACTCCTACGAGCAGTACTTC. The chain uses TRBV12-3 or TRBV12-4 and TRBJ2-7, with D maybe TRBD2 (6 bases). Trimming left V 8 bases short and J 0 bases short, with 11 bases between. This CDR3 spans 13 amino acids.

Remarks on this clone: The junction and the germline gene differ at one end; a read error may be behind it. The genes are TRBV7-7 and TRBJ1-3, with TRBD1 matching 10 bases. Germline V lookup: CDR1 SSHAT, CDR2 FNYEAQ (reference sequence). The CDR3 is 19 amino acids. The CDR3 loop reads CASSLGSLPGTGVRNTIYF. CDR3 bases: TGTGCTAGCAGCCTAGGAAGTCTGCCCGGGACAGGGGTAAGAAACACCATATATTTT.

J is TRBJ1-5 and V is TRBV9, with TRBD1 as a possible D gene (6 bases). CDR3 length: 15 residues. The V and J ends lost 3 bases and 5 bases respectively, with 15 bases between them. Per the germline V gene, CDR1 is SGDLS and CDR2 is YYNGEE. CDR3 in amino acids: CASSAGGGEYQPQHF. CDR3 DNA sequence: TGTGCCAGCAGCGCTGGAGGGGGGGAATATCAGCCCCAGCATTTT.

This sequence joins TRBV9 and TRBJ2-7; 8 nucleotides match TRBD2. CDR3 length: 16 residues. Germline V gene data show CDR1 as SGDLS and CDR2 as YYNGEE. The V gene end was trimmed by 3 bases and the J gene end by 0 bases; junction bases not matched to a gene: 8. The CDR3 DNA sequence: TGTGCCAGCAGCGGTAATCCTAGCGGGTTCTCCTACGAGCAGTACTTC. Translated, it gives CASSGNPSGFSYEQYF.

J is TRBJ2-5 and V is TRBV5-5; D may be TRBD1 (6 bases). Trimming pared 2 bases from V and 4 bases from J, leaving 15 bases between. This CDR3 is built from 15 residues. The germline V gene encodes CDR1 SGHKS and CDR2 YYEKEE (reference sequence). In DNA, the CDR3 is TGTGCCAGCAGCTTTGTCGGGACACTGGGAGAGACCCAGTACTTC. As protein: CASSFVGTLGETQYF.

The DNA for the CDR3 is TGTGCCAGCAGTCCCGGAGATACGCAGTATTTT. Amino acids: CASSPGDTQYF. This chain links TRBV12-3 or TRBV12-4 with TRBJ2-3; D not resolved. Trimming stripped 5 bases from V and 5 bases from J, with 5 bases between. The CDR3 runs 11 residues.

The chain has TRBV4-1 and TRBJ2-5; D might be TRBD1 (5 bases). In germline, CDR1 is MGHRA, CDR2 YSYEKL. The CDR3 covers 15 residues. V was clipped by 2 bases and J by 2 bases, with 12 bases between them. CDR3 coding DNA: TGCGCCAGCAGCCAATCCCCAGGGTTTCAAGAGACCCAGTACTTC. This encodes CASSQSPGFQETQYF.

The chain combines TRBV5-6 with TRBJ1-5; 10 positions match TRBD1. The CDR3 length is 14 residues. The V gene's germline CDR1 is SGHDT and CDR2 YYEEEE. Trimming cost V 4 bases and J 7 bases; bases outside gene matches: 5. CDR3 coding DNA: TGTGCCAGCAGCATGGGGACAGGGGCCCAGCCCCAGCATTTT. As protein: CASSMGTGAQPQHF.

This rearrangement joins TRBV19 to TRBJ1-5; D is ambiguous. V was clipped by 1 base and J by 4 bases, with 11 bases between them. This CDR3 is built from 15 residues. CDR1 and CDR2 from the germline V gene are LNHDA and SQIVND (reference sequence). For the CDR3, the DNA is TGTGCCAGTAGTATAGGGCAGGTGGGTAATCAGCCCCAGCATTTT. Amino acid sequence: CASSIGQVGNQPQHF.